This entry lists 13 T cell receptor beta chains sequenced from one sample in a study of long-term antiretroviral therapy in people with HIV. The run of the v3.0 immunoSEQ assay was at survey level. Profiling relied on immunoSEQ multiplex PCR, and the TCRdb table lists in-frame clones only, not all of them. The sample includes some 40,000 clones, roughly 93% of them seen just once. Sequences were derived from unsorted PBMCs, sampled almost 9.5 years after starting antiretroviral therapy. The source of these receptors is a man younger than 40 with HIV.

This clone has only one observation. The CDR3 DNA reads as TGTGCCAGTAGCCCAATGGGACAGGGGTACAATGAGCAGTTCTTC. Translating it yields CASSPMGQGYNEQFF. This chain joins TRBV19 and TRBJ2-1; 10 bases match TRBD1. The CDR3 sequence is 15 residues long. The V gene end was trimmed by 6 bases and the J gene end by 4 bases; junction bases not matched to a gene: 6. Germline V gene sequence: CDR1 LNHDA, CDR2 SQIVND (reference sequence).

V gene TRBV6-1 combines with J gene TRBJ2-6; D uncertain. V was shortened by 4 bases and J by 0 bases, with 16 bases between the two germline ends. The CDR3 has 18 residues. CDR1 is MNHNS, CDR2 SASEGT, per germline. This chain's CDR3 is CASSGSTDSSSGANVLTF. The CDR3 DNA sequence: TGTGCCAGCAGTGGATCTACAGATTCTAGCTCTGGGGCCAACGTCCTGACTTTC.

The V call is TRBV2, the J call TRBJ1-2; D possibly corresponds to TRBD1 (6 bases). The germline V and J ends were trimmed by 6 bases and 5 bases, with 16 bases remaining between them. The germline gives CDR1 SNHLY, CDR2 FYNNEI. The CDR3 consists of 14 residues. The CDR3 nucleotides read TGTGCCAGCAGATCCGGTAGGGGGTTTTATGGCTACACCTTC. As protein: CASRSGRGFYGYTF. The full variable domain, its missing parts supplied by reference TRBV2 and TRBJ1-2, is EPEVTQTPSHQVTQMGQEVILRCVPISNHLYFYWYRQILGQKVEFLVSFYNNEISEKSEIFDDQFSVERPDGSNFTLKIRSTKLEDSAMYFCASRSGRGFYGYTFGSGTRLTVV.

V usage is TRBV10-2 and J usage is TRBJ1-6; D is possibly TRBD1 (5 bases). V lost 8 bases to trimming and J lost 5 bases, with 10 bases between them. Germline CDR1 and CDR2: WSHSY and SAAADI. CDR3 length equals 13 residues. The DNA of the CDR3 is TGCGCCAGCGGGGGATACCATAATTCACCCCTCCACTTT. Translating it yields CASGGYHNSPLHF.

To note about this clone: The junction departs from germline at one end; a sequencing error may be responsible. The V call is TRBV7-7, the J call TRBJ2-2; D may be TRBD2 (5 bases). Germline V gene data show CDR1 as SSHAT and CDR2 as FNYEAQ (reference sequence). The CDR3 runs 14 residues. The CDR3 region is CASSLSSGTGELFF. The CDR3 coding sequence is TGTGCTAGCAGCTTAAGTTCGGGGACCGGGGAGCTGTTTTTT. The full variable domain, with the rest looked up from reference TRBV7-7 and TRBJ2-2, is GAGVSQSPRYKVTKRGQDVTLRCDPISSHATLYWYQQALGQGPEFLTYFNYEAQPDKSGLPSDRFSAERPEGSISTLTIQRTEQRDSAMYRCASSLSSGTGELFFGEGSRLTVL.

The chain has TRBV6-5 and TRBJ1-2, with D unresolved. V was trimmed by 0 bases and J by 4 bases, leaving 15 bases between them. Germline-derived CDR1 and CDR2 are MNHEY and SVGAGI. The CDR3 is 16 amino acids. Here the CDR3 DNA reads TGTGCCAGCAGTTACTCATCCGGGCCCGACTTCTATGGCTACACCTTC. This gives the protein CASSYSSGPDFYGYTF.

The CDR3 DNA reads as TGTGCCAGCAGTGAGTCGGGCAGGAACAACATTCAGTACTTC. Translating gives CASSESGRNNIQYF. The chain couples TRBV6-1 to TRBJ2-4; no clear D. The ends were cut back, 3 bases at V and 7 bases at J, with 13 bases in the middle. CDR1 and CDR2 from the germline V gene are MNHNS and SASEGT. The CDR3 loop spans 14 amino acids.

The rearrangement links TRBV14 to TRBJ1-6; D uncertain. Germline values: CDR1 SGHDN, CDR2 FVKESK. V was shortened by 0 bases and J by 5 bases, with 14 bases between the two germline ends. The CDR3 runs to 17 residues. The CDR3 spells CASSQEWAQQNNSPLHF. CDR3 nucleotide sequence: TGTGCCAGCAGCCAAGAGTGGGCACAACAGAATAATTCACCCCTCCACTTT.

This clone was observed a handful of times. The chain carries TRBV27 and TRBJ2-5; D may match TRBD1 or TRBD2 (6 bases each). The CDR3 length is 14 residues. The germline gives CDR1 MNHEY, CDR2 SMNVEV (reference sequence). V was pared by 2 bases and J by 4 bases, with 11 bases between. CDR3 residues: CASSLEGGRETQYF. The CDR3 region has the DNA TGTGCCAGCAGTTTAGAGGGGGGCCGAGAGACCCAGTACTTC.

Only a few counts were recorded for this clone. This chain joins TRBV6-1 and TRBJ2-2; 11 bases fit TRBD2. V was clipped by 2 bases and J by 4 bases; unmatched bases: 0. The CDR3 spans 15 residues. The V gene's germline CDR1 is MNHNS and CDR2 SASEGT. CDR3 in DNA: TGTGCCAGCAGTGAACTAGCGGGGGGCACCGGGGAGCTGTTTTTT. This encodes CASSELAGGTGELFF.

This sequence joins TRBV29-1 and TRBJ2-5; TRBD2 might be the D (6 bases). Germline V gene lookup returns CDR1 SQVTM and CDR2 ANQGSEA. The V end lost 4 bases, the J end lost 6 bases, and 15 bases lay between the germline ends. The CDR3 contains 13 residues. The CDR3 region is CSVGGRMVQTQYF. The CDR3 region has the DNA TGCAGCGTTGGGGGGAGGATGGTTCAGACCCAGTACTTC.

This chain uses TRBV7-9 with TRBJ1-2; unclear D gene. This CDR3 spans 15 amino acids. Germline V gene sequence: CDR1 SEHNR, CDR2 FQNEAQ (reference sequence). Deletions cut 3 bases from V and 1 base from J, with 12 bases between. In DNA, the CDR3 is TGTGCCAGCAGCTTTGCAGGCGCAAATAACTATGGCTACACCTTC. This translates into CASSFAGANNYGYTF.

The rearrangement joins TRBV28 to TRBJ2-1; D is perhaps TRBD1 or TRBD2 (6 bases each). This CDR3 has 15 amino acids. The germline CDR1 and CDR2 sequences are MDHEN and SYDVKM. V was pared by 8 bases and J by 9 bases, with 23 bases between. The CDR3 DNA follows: TGTGCCAGCTGTCCGGCGGCGGGGCCCAGGGGTGAGCAGTTCTTC. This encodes CASCPAAGPRGEQFF.